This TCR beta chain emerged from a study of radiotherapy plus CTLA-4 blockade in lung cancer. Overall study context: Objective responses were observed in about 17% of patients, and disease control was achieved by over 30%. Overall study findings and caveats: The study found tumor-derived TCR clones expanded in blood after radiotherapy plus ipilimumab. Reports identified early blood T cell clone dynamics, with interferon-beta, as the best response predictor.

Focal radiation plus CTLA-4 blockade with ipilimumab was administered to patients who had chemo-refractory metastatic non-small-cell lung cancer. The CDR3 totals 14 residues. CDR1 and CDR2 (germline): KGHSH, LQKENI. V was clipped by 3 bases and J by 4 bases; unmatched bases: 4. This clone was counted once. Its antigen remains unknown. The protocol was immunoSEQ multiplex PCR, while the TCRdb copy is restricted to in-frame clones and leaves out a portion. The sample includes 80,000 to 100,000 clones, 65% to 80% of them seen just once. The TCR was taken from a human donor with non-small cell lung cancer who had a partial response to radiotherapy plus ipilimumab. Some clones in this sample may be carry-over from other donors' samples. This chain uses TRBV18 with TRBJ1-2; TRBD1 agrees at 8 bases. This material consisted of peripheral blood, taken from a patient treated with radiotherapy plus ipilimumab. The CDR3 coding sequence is TGTGCCAGCTCACCGGGACAGGATACCTATGGCTACACCTTC. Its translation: CASSPGQDTYGYTF.